This T cell receptor beta chain was documented in a study of PD-1 blockade in mismatch repair-deficient tumors. V gave up 1 base and J gave up 3 bases, with 10 bases separating them. The CDR3 has 14 amino acids. The V gene's germline CDR1 is SEHNR and CDR2 FQNEAQ (reference sequence). Profiling relied on immunoSEQ multiplex PCR, and the TCRdb table lists in-frame clones only, not all of them. The sample has around 23,000 clones, about 83% seen once. The specimen comprised peripheral blood, sampled 12 weeks after starting pembrolizumab. The chain couples TRBV7-9 to TRBJ2-7; D is perhaps TRBD1 (6 bases). This receptor was taken from an adult with mismatch repair-deficient cancer. The CDR3 spells CASSLGQGIYEQYF. Written as DNA, the CDR3 is TGTGCCAGCAGCTTAGGCCAGGGGATCTACGAGCAGTACTTC.